The 17 T cell receptor beta chains given below trace back to one sample, sequenced in a study of T cell clonality in common variable immunodeficiency. General study points: In common variable immunodeficiency, TCR beta chains reportedly carried fewer deletions and N-nucleotide insertions.

TCRdb's table, derived via immunoSEQ multiplex PCR, lists solely in-frame clones and lacks some. This sample has 30,000 to 40,000 clones, each found more than once. For these receptors, no antigen is known. The sequencing input was peripheral blood mononuclear cells. Receptors originate from a human donor with common variable immunodeficiency.

Ten or more counts support this clone. The CDR3 extends 3 residues past the end of the read, so its final part is completed from the germline J gene. The V gene is TRBV11-2, the J gene TRBJ1-2; TRBD1 is a possible D gene (5 bases). The CDR3 has 12 amino acids. The V and J ends lost 6 bases and 6 bases respectively, with 11 bases between them. The germline CDR1 and CDR2 sequences are SGHAT and FQNNGV. The CDR3 sequence is CASRGRSNGYTF. CDR3 DNA (partial): TGTGCCAGCAGGGGGCGGAGTAATGGC. Based on the CDR3 plus reference TRBV11-2 and TRBJ1-2, the full variable domain is EAGVAQSPRYKIIEKRQSVAFWCNPISGHATLYWYQQILGQGPKLLIQFQNNGVVDDSQLPKDRFSAERLKGVDSTLKIQPAKLEDSAVYLCASRGRSNGYTFGSGTRLTVV.

Note on this clone: The CDR3 goes on 3 residues after the read ends, and that part is filled in from the germline J gene. The rearrangement links TRBV19 to TRBJ1-3, with D unclear. The CDR3 is 14 residues long. CDR1 is LNHDA, CDR2 SQIVND, per germline (reference sequence). Trimming shortened V by 3 bases and J by 0 bases, and 6 bases separated the two germline ends. CDR3 sequence reads: CASSITGSGNTIYF. CDR3 DNA, as far as it was read: TGTGCCAGTAGTATTACCGGCTCTGGAAACACC.

This clone was counted at least ten times. The CDR3 end lies 3 residues beyond the end of the read and is filled in from the germline J gene. The chain links TRBV5-1 to TRBJ1-3; the D gene is possibly TRBD1 (6 bases). Germline CDR1 is SGHRS and CDR2 is YFSETQ. V lost 1 base and J lost 0, with 14 bases in between. This CDR3 has 17 residues. The sequenced part of the CDR3 DNA is TGCGCCAGCAGCTTGTACAGGGAAGGCCACTCTGGAAACACC. This sequence encodes CASSLYREGHSGNT. In full, the CDR3 is CASSLYREGHSGNTIYF.

This clone appeared many times. Sequencing ends 3 residues short of the CDR3 end; the germline J gene provides the rest. V and J are TRBV18 and TRBJ2-1; 13 nucleotides align to TRBD2. Germline V CDR1 and CDR2: KGHSH, LQKENI. Trimming at V came to 3 bases and at J to 7 bases, leaving 9 bases not matched to a gene. The CDR3 has 17 amino acids. Partial CDR3 DNA: TGTGCCAGCTCACCCCTGACCGCACTAGCGGGGGGGAATGAG. Its protein product is CASSPLTALAGGNE. The entire CDR3 protein reads CASSPLTALAGGNEQFF.

On this clone: The sequence runs out 3 residues before the end of the CDR3; the remainder is reconstructed from the germline J gene. The genes are TRBV5-6 and TRBJ2-1, with D possibly matching TRBD1 (5 bases). V lost 3 bases and J lost 4, with 8 bases in between. The CDR3 runs 13 residues. CDR1 and CDR2 from the germline V gene are SGHDT and YYEEEE. The sequenced part of the CDR3 DNA is TGTGCCAGCAGCTCCAGACAGTACAATGAG. The encoded protein is CASSSRQYNE. The CDR3 in full is CASSSRQYNEQFF.

A word on this clone: The read is 3 residues too short to cover the CDR3 end, so that end is filled in from the germline J gene. This chain links TRBV19 with TRBJ2-2, with D possibly matching TRBD1 (6 bases). The CDR3 runs to 14 residues. Germline assignment: CDR1 LNHDA and CDR2 SQIVND (reference sequence). V lost 6 bases and J lost 3, with 11 bases in between. The covered CDR3 bases are TGTGCCAGTAGATCAGGGGTGGACACCGGGGAG. Its translation: CASRSGVDTGE. The entire CDR3 reads CASRSGVDTGELFF.

This clone was detected many times. The read terminates 3 residues ahead of where the CDR3 ends, so the germline J gene completes it. This chain joins TRBV12-3 or TRBV12-4 and TRBJ1-1, with D perhaps TRBD1 (5 bases). With 1 base removed from V and 1 base from J, the gap between germline ends came to 7 bases. The length of the CDR3 is 14 residues. The chain's CDR3 is CASSLGQQNTEAFF. The covered CDR3 bases are TGTGCCAGCAGTTTAGGACAGCAGAACACTGAA.

There are a few counts of this clone. The read stops 3 residues short of the end of the CDR3; the missing end is completed from the germline J gene. The gene calls are TRBV20-1 and TRBJ2-5, with 12 bases fitting TRBD2. Germline CDR1 reads DFQATT; CDR2 reads SNEGSKA (reference sequence). Losses at the gene ends were 1 base for V and 5 bases for J; bases not matched to a gene: 5. The CDR3 spans 15 residues. The CDR3 is CSARGASGGDETQYF. CDR3 DNA, as far as it was read: TGCAGTGCTAGAGGCGCTAGCGGGGGGGATGAGACC.

As regards this clone: The read terminates 3 residues before the CDR3 end, so the remaining end is supplied by the germline J gene. The V call is TRBV20-1, the J call TRBJ2-3, with D possibly being TRBD2 (5 bases). The V end was cut by 4 bases, the J end by 0 bases, with 11 bases between. From germline, CDR1 is DFQATT and CDR2 SNEGSKA (reference sequence). The CDR3 loop spans 14 amino acids. The sequenced part of the CDR3 DNA is TGCAGTGCTAAGGCTAGCACGAGCACAGATACG. Amino acids: CSAKASTSTDT. The whole CDR3 sequence is CSAKASTSTDTQYF.

This clone was seen many times. The read stops 3 residues short of the end of the CDR3; the missing end is completed from the germline J gene. The V gene is TRBV7-2, the J gene TRBJ2-3; TRBD1 might be the D (6 bases). Trimming shortened V by 4 bases and J by 5 bases, and 10 bases separated the two germline ends. The V gene's germline CDR1 is SGHTA and CDR2 FQGNSA. This CDR3 has 13 residues. The CDR3 DNA, read in part, is TGTGCCAGCAGCTACGGACAGAGAGATACG. This translates into CASSYGQRDT. The CDR3 as a whole reads CASSYGQRDTQYF.

In this sample, this clone turned up many times. The read comes to an end 3 residues before the CDR3 does, leaving the germline J gene to fill in the end. The chain has TRBV29-1 and TRBJ1-3, with D unclear. CDR3 length equals 11 residues. V lost 7 bases and J 0 bases, leaving 4 bases between the germline ends. CDR1 is SQVTM, CDR2 ANQGSEA, per germline. The CDR3 sequence is CSAPSGNTIYF. CDR3 DNA (partial): TGCAGCGCTCCCTCTGGAAACACC.

A word on this clone: The CDR3 extends 3 residues past the end of the read, so its final part is completed from the germline J gene. J is TRBJ2-5 and V is TRBV5-1; weak D call: TRBD2 (6 bases). Germline CDR1 is SGHRS and CDR2 is YFSETQ. The CDR3 spans 15 residues. Trimming cost V 0 bases and J 4 bases, with 13 bases left between them. CDR3 DNA (partial): TGCGCCAGCAGCTTGGGGGGACTTGGGGGAGAGACC. Its translation is CASSLGGLGGET. The full CDR3 is CASSLGGLGGETQYF.

This clone was observed at least ten times. The read gets to within 3 residues of the CDR3 end, and the germline J gene fills in the rest. The chain recombines TRBV30 with TRBJ1-3; D uncertain. This CDR3 region has 14 residues. CDR1 and CDR2 (germline): GTSNPN, SVGIG (reference sequence). Trimming left V 2 bases short and J 0 bases short, with 8 bases between. Incomplete CDR3 DNA: TGTGCCTGGAGTAACCATAGCTCTGGAAACACC. Amino acids: CAWSNHSSGNT. The full CDR3 protein is CAWSNHSSGNTIYF.

This clone was detected many times. The DNA ends 3 residues before the CDR3 does, and the rest of the CDR3 is filled in from the germline J gene. The chain links TRBV7-6 to TRBJ1-3, with D maybe TRBD1 (6 bases). The V gene's germline CDR1 is SGHVS and CDR2 FNYEAQ. This CDR3 is built from 17 residues. Incomplete CDR3 DNA: TGTGCCAGCAGCCCCAGGACAGAGGACTTACATTCCGGTACC. It encodes CASSPRTEDLHSGT. The entire CDR3 is CASSPRTEDLHSGTIYF.

This clone has ten or more counts. Read sequence stops 3 residues before the CDR3 end, and the germline J gene provides the missing end. The chain combines TRBV19 with TRBJ2-3; D not certain. Germline lookup yields CDR1 LNHDA and CDR2 SQIVND (reference sequence). CDR3 length: 15 amino acids. Trimming removed 1 base at V and 6 bases at J, with 14 bases between. This chain's CDR3 is CASSIVWASWDTQYF. The CDR3 DNA, read in part, is TGTGCCAGTAGTATAGTATGGGCCAGTTGGGATACG.

This clone was found a few times. The read halts 3 residues ahead of the CDR3 end, with the missing end drawn from the germline J gene. The chain combines TRBV5-3 with TRBJ2-7, with 12 bases that match TRBD1. TRBV5-3 is an open reading frame, and its role is uncertain. V trimming: 4 bases; J trimming: 2 bases; junction bases outside the gene matches: 16. This CDR3 has 19 amino acids. The CDR3 sequence: CARSRDRGRGSTGTYEQYF. Incomplete CDR3 DNA: TGTGCCAGAAGCCGGGACAGGGGGCGGGGGTCCACCGGGACCTACGAG.

Comments on this clone: The read stops 3 residues short of the end of the CDR3; the missing end is completed from the germline J gene. The chain recombines TRBV29-1 with TRBJ2-1, with 9 nucleotides matching TRBD2. The junction had 4 bases not matched to a gene; V was cut back by 7 bases and J by 3 bases. Germline V CDR1 and CDR2: SQVTM, ANQGSEA. This CDR3 is built from 13 residues. CDR3 DNA, as far as it was read: TGCAGCGCCGCGGGGGGGCACTACAATGAG. Residues: CSAAGGHYNE. The full CDR3 reads CSAAGGHYNEQFF.